This TCR beta chain is drawn from a study of blood T cell repertoires in COVID-19. Study as a whole: The study drew acute and convalescent COVID-19 samples from the United States, Italy and Spain. From T cells, B-cell-depleted T cells, or PBMCs came the material, which was cDNA or gDNA.

Study processing details: Nucleated cell counts were estimated from reference gene primer amplification. Assay: immunoSEQ multiplex PCR; the TCRdb copy retains only in-frame clones and omits some. That table gives V, J and clone size, and the DNA gave D and trimming. The sample has about half a million clones, roughly 87% seen once. Seattle cases were enrolled at active infection and followed longitudinally. V was clipped by 3 bases and J by 2 bases, with 8 bases between them. The CDR3 runs to 14 residues. Germline V gene sequence: CDR1 PRHDT, CDR2 FYEKMQ (reference sequence). The material sequenced was peripheral blood. The chain combines TRBV13 with TRBJ2-4, with D tentatively TRBD2 (5 bases). This clonotype originated in a man between 18 and 29 years old with COVID-19, enrolled during active disease. The CDR3 is CASSFRGTKNIQYF. DNA of the CDR3: TGTGCCAGCAGCTTTCGGGGTACCAAAAACATTCAGTACTTC.